Reported below is one T cell receptor beta chain. This entry comes from a study of blood T cell repertoires in COVID-19. Methods used by the authors: Amplification of reference gene primers provided the estimated nucleated cell counts. Clones were read by immunoSEQ multiplex PCR, and TCRdb kept only the in-frame ones, dropping some. V, J and clone size were drawn from that table, and D and trimming were deduced from the DNA. The data show about 260,000 clones, approximately 84% seen once. The length of the CDR3 is 15 residues. Trimming at V came to 8 bases and at J to 5 bases, leaving 9 bases not matched to a gene. The germline V gene encodes CDR1 MDHEN and CDR2 SYDVKM.

The sequenced sample consisted of peripheral blood. The sequence was obtained from a woman of 80 years or more with acute or convalescent COVID-19. The V and J genes are TRBV28 and TRBJ1-1, with 12 bases that match TRBD1. CDR3 sequence: CASSGTGGRRTEAFF. CDR3 DNA: TGTGCCAGCTCCGGGACAGGGGGCAGGAGGACTGAAGCTTTCTTT.